The clone carrying this T cell receptor (beta chain) was counted a few times. What it binds is not known. This sample is drawn from a study of response to subunit inactivated influenza vaccine. Study-wide findings and caveats: Each seasonal influenza vaccination recruits few new T cells, the authors suggested.

One entry per CDR3 protein results from TCRdb running MiXCR on the RT-PCR reads. The sample has 860,000 or so distinct CDR3 sequences; less than 25% are singletons. This CDR3 spans 15 amino acids. V was pared by 5 bases and J by 4 bases, with 9 bases of the junction left unmatched. This TCR was sampled from a man aged 50-59 years who received an inactivated influenza vaccine. Sequencing used PBMCs from blood, obtained 4 to 6 days after vaccination. V and J are TRBV12-3 or TRBV12-4 and TRBJ2-5, with 8 bases fitting TRBD1. CDR3 amino acids: CASSVTGGPGETQYF. The CDR3 DNA follows: TGTGCCAGCAGTGTAACAGGGGGGCCAGGAGAGACCCAGTACTTC.